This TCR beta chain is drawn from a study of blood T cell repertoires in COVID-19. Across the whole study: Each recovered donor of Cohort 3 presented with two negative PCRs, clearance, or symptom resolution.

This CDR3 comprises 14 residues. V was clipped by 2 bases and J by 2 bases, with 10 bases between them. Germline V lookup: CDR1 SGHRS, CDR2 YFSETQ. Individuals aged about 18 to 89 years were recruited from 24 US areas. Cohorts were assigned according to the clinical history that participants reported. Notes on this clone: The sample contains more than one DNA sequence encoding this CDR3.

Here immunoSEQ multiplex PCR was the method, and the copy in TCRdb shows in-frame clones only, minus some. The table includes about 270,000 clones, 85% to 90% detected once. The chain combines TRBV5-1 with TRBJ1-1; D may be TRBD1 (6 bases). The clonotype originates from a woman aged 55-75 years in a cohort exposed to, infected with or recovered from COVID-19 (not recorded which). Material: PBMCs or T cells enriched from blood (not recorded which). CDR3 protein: CASSLRGGNTEAFF. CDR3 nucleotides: TGCGCCAGCAGCTTAAGGGGGGGAAACACTGAAGCTTTCTTT.